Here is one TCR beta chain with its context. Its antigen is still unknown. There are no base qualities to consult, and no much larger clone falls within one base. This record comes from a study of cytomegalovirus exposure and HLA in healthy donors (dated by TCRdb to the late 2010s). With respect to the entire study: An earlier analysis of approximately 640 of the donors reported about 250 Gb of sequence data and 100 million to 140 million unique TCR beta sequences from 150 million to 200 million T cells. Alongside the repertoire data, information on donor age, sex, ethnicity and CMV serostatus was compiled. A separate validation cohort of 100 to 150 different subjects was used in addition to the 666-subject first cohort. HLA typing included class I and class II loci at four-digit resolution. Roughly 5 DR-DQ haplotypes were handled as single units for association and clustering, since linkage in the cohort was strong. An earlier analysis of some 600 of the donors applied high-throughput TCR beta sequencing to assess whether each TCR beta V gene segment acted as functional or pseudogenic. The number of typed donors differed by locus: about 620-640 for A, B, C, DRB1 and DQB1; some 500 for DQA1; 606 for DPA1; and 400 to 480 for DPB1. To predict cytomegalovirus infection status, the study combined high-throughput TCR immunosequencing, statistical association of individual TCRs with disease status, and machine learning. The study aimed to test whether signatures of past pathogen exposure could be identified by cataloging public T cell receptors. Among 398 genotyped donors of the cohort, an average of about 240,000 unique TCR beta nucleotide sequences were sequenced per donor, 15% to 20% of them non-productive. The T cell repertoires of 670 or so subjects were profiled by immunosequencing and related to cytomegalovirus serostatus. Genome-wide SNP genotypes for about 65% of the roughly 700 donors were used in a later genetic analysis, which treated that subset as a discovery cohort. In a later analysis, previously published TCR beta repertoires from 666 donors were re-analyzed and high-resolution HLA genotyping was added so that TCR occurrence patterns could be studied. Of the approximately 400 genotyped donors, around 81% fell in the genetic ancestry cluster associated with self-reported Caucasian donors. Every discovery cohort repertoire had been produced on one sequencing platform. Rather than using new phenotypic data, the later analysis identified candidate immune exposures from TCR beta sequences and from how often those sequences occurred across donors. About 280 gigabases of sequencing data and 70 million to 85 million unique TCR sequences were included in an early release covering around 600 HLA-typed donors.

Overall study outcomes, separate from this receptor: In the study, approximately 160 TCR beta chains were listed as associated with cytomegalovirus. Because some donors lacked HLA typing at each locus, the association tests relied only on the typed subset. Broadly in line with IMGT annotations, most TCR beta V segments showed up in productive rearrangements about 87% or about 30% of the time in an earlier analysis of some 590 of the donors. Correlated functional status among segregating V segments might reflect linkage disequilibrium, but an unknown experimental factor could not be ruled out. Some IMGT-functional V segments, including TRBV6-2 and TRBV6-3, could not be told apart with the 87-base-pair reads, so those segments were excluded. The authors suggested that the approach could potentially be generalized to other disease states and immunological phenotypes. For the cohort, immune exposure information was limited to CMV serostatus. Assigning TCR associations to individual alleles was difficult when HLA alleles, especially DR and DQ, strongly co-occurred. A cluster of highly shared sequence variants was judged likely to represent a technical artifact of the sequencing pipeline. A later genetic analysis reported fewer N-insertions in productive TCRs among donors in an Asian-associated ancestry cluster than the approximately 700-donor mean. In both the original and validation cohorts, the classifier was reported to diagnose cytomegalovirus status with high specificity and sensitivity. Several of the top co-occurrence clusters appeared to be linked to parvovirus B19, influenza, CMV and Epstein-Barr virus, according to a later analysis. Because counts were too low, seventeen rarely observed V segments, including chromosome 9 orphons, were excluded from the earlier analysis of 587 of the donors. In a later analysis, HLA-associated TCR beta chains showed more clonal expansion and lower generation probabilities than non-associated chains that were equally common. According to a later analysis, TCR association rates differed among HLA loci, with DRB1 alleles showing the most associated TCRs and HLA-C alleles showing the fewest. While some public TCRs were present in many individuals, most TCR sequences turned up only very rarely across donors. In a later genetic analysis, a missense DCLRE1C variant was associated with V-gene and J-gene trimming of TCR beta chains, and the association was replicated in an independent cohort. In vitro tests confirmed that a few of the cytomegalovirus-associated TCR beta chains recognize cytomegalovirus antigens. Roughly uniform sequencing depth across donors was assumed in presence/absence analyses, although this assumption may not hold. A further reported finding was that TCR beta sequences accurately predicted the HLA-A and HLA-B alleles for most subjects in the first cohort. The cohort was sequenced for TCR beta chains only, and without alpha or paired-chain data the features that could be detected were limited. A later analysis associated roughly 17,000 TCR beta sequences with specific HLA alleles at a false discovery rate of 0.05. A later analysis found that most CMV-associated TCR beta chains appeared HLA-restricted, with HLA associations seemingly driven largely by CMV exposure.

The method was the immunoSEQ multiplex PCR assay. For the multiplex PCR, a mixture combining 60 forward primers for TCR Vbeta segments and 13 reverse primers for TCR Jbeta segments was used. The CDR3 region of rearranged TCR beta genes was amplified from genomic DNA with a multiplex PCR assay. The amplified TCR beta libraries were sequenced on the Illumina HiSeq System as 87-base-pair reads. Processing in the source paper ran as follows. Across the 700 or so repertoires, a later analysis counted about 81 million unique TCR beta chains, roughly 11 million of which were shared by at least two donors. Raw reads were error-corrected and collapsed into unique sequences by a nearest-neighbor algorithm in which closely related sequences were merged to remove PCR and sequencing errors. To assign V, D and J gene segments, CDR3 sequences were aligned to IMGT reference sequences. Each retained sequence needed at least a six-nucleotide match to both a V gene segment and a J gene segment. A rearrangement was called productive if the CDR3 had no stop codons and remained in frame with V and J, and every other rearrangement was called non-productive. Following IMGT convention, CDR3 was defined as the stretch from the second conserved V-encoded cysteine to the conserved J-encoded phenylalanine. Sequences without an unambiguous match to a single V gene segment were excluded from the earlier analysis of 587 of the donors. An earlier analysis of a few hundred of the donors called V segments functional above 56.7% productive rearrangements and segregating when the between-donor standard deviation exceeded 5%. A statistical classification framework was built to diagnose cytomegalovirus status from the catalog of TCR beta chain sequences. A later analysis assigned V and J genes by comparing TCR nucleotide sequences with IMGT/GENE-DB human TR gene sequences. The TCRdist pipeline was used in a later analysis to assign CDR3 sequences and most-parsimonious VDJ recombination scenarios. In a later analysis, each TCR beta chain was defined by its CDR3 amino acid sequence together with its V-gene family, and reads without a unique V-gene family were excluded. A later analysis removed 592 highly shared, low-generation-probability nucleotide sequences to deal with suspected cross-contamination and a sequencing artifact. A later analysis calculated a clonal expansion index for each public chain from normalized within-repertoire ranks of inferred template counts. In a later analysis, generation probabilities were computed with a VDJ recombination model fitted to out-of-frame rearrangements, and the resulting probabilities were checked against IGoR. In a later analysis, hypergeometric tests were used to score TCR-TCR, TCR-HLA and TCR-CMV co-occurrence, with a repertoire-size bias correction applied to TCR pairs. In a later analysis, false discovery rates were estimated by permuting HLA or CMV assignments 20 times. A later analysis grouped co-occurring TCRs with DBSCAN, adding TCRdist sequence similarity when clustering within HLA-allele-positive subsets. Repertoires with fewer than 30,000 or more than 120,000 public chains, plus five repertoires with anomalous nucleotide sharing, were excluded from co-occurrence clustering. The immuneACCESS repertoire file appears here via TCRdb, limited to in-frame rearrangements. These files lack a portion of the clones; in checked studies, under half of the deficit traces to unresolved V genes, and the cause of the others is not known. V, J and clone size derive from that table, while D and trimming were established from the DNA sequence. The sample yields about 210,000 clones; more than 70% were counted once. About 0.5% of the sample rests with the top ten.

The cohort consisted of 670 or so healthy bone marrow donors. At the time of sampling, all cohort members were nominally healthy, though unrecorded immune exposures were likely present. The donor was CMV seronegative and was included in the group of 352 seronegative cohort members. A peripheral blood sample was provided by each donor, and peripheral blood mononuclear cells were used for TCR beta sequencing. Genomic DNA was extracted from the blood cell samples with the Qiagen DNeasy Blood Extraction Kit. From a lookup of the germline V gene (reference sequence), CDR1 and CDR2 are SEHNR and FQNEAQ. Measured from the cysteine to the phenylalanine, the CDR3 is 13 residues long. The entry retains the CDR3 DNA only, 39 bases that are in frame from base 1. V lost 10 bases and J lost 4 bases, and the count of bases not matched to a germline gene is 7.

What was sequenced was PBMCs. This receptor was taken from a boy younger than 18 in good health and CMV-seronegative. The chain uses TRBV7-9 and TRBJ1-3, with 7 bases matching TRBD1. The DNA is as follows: TGTGCCATCAATGGACAGGCGGGAAACACCATATATTTT. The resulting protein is CAINGQAGNTIYF.